The rows below give T cell receptor beta chains drawn from one sample of a study of T cells in Graves' hyperthyroidism and ophthalmopathy. From the multiplex PCR reads, TCRdb called clonotypes with MiXCR, one entry per CDR3 protein. The table shows approximately 320,000 distinct CDR3 sequences, with roughly 15% occurring only once. Material for sequencing was blood. Every receptor here comes from a man younger than 45 with Graves' hyperthyroidism. CDR3s include the opening cysteine and the closing phenylalanine or tryptophan. The D gene is left open where the match is weak. Clone size is given for some rows only: seen once, a few or many times, or a class if the clone is expanded.

TGTGCCAGCGGGGTAGCGGGGGGATACGAGCAGTACTTC,CASGVAGGYEQYF,13,TRBD2,TRBJ2-7,TRBV7-9,few
TGTGCCAGCAGTTGGGACAGAGATCAGCCCCAGCATTTT,CASSWDRDQPQHF,13,TRBD1,TRBJ1-5,TRBV6-1,many
TGTGCCAGCAGTTTCCCACGACAGGGGTCCTACAATGAGCAGTTCTTC,CASSFPRQGSYNEQFF,16,TRBD1,TRBJ2-1,TRBV27,many
TGTGCCAGCAGGGGAGGTTCAGACAGGGGCGATGAGCAGTTCTTC,CASRGGSDRGDEQFF,15,TRBD1,TRBJ2-1,TRBV2,many
TGTGCCAGCAGTACCACAGGGCGCACTGAAGCTTTCTTT,CASSTTGRTEAFF,13,NA,TRBJ1-1,TRBV27,many
TGTGCCAGTAGTTTCCAGAGAGGCGAGCAGTACTTC,CASSFQRGEQYF,12,NA,TRBJ2-7,TRBV19,NA
TGTGCCAGCAGTGGCCTGACTGATCAGCCCCAGCATTTT,CASSGLTDQPQHF,13,NA,TRBJ1-5,TRBV6-1,NA
TGTGCCACCAGTGTCGGAAGCTCCTACGAGCAGTACTTC,CATSVGSSYEQYF,13,NA,TRBJ2-7,TRBV24-1,NA
TGTGCCAGCAGTCTCAGGTTTAACAATGAGCAGTTCTTC,CASSLRFNNEQFF,13,NA,TRBJ2-1,TRBV28,many
TGTGCCAGCAGCTTAGTCAGTCGGTATCAGGGGATGAGAGGAAACACCATATATTTT,CASSLVSRYQGMRGNTIYF,19,NA,TRBJ1-3,TRBV7-9,NA
TGTGCCAGCAGAGAGATAGCGGGAGAAATAAATGAGCAGTTCTTC,CASREIAGEINEQFF,15,TRBD2,TRBJ2-1,TRBV14,NA
TGTGCCTGGAGTTGGGCAGGGAGCACCGGGGAGCTGTTTTTT,CAWSWAGSTGELFF,14,NA,TRBJ2-2,TRBV30,many
TGTGCCAGCAGCTCGCAGGCTAGGGAGACCCAGTACTTC,CASSSQARETQYF,13,NA,TRBJ2-5,TRBV11-3,few
TGTGCCAGCAGCTTATGGTACGGGACGGTCCAAGAGACCCAGTACTTC,CASSLWYGTVQETQYF,16,NA,TRBJ2-5,TRBV7-9,many
TGTGCCAGCAGCTTATTGGCAGCGGGCTCTCCCTACAATGAGCAGTTCTTC,CASSLLAAGSPYNEQFF,17,NA,TRBJ2-1,TRBV11-2,many
TGTGCCAGCAGTTTATCACCGACAGGGTGGTCCTACGAGCAGTACTTC,CASSLSPTGWSYEQYF,16,TRBD1,TRBJ2-7,TRBV27,many
TGTGCCAGCAGCTTACTAGCGGGGCAATACAATGAGCAGTTCTTC,CASSLLAGQYNEQFF,15,TRBD2,TRBJ2-1,TRBV7-8,NA
TGTGCCAGCAGTTTAGACAGGGTTAGTCCTGGGGCCAACGTCCTGACTTTC,CASSLDRVSPGANVLTF,17,TRBD1,TRBJ2-6,TRBV28,NA